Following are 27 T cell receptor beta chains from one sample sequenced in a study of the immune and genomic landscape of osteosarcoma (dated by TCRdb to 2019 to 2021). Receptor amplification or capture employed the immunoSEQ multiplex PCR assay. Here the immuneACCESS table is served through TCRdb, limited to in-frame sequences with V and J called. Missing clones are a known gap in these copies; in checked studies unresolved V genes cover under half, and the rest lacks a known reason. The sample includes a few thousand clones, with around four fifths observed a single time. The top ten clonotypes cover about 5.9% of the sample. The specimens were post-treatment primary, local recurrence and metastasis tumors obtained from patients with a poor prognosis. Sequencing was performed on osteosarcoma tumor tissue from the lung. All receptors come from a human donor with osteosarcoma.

CDR3 sequence: CASSLNRDSYPYEQYF. CDR3 DNA: TGTGCCAGCAGCTTAAACCGGGACAGCTACCCCTACGAGCAGTACTTC. The chain links TRBV7-2 to TRBJ2-7; 7 bases are a match to TRBD1. Germline CDR1 and CDR2: SGHTA and FQGNSA. The CDR3 covers 16 residues. Losses at the gene ends were 2 bases for V and 2 bases for J; bases not matched to a gene: 9.

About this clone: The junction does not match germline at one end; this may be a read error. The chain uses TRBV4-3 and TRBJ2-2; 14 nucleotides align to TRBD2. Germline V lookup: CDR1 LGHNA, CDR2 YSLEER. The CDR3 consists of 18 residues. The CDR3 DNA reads TGCGCCAGCAGCAAAGAACCGGGACTAGCGGGAGCCGCCGGGGAGCTGTTTTTT. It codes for CASSKEPGLAGAAGELFF.

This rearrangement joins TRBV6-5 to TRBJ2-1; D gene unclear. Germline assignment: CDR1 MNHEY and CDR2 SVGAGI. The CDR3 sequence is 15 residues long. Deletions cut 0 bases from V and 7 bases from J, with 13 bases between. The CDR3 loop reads CASSYSPHSGNEQFF. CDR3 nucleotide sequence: TGTGCCAGCAGTTACTCTCCCCACTCTGGAAATGAGCAGTTCTTC.

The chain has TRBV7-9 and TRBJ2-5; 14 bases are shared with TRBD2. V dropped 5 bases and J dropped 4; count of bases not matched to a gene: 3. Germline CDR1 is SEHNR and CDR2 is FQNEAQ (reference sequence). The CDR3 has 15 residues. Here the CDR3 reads CASSETSGGVETQYF. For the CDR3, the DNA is TGTGCCAGCAGCGAGACTAGCGGGGGGGTAGAGACCCAGTACTTC.

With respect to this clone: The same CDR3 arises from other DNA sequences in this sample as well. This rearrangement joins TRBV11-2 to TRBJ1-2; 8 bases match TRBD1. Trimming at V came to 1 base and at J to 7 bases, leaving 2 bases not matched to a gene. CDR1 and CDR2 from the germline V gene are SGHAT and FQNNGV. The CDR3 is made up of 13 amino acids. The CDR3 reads CASSLGTGSGYTF. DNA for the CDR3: TGTGCCAGCAGCTTAGGGACAGGGAGTGGCTACACCTTC. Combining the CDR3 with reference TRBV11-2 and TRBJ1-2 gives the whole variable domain EAGVAQSPRYKIIEKRQSVAFWCNPISGHATLYWYQQILGQGPKLLIQFQNNGVVDDSQLPKDRFSAERLKGVDSTLKIQPAKLEDSAVYLCASSLGTGSGYTFGSGTRLTVV.

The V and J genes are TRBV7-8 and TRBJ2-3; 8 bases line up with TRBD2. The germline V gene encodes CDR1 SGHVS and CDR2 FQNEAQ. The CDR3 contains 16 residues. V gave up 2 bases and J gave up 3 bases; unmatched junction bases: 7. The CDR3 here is CASSLMGLGGTDTQYF. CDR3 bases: TGTGCCAGCAGCTTAATGGGACTAGGTGGGACAGATACGCAGTATTTT.

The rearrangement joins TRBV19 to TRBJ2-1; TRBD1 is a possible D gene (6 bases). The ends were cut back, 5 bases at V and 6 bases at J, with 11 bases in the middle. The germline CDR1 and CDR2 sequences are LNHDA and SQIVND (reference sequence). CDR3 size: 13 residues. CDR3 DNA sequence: TGTGCCAGTAGTGCAAGGACAGTCAATGAGCAGTTCTTC. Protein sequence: CASSARTVNEQFF.

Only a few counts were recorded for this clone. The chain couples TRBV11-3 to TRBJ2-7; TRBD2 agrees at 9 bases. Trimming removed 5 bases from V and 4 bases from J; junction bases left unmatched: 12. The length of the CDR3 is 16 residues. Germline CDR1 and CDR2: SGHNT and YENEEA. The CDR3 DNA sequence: TGTGCCAGCAGCACCGGAGAAGCGGGAGGCGCTTACGAGCAGTACTTC. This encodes CASSTGEAGGAYEQYF.

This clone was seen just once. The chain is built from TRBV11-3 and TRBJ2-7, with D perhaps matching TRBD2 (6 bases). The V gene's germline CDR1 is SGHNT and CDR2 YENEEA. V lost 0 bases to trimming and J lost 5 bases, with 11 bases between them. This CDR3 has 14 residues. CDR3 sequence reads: CASSLDGSLDEQYF. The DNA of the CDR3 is TGTGCCAGCAGCTTAGACGGGAGCCTTGACGAGCAGTACTTC. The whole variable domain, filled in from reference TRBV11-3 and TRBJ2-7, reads EAGVVQSPRYKIIEKKQPVAFWCNPISGHNTLYWYLQNLGQGPELLIRYENEEAVDDSQLPKDRFSAERLKGVDSTLKIQPAELGDSAVYLCASSLDGSLDEQYFGPGTRLTVT.

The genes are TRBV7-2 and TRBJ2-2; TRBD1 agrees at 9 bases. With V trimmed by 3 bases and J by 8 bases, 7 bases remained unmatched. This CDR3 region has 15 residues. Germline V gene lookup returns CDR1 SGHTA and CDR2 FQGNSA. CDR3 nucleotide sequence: TGTGCCAGCAGCTTCCCGGGACAGGGTATAGGGGAGCTGTTTTTT. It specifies CASSFPGQGIGELFF. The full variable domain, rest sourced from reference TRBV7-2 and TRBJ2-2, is GAGVSQSPSNKVTEKGKDVELRCDPISGHTALYWYRQSLGQGLEFLIYFQGNSAPDKSGLPSDRFSAERTGGSVSTLTIQRTQQEDSAVYLCASSFPGQGIGELFFGEGSRLTVL.

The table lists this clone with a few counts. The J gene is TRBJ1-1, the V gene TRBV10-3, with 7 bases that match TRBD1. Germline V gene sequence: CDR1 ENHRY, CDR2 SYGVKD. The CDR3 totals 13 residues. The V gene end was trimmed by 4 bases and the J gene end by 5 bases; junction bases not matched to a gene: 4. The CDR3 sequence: CAISVQGETEAFF. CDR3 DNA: TGTGCCATCAGTGTCCAGGGGGAAACTGAAGCTTTCTTT.

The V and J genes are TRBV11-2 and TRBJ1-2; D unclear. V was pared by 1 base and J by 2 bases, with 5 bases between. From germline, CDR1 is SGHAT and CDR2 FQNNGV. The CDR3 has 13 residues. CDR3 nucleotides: TGTGCCAGCAGCTTAGGACCAAACTATGGCTACACCTTC. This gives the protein CASSLGPNYGYTF. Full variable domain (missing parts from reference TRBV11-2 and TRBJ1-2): EAGVAQSPRYKIIEKRQSVAFWCNPISGHATLYWYQQILGQGPKLLIQFQNNGVVDDSQLPKDRFSAERLKGVDSTLKIQPAKLEDSAVYLCASSLGPNYGYTFGSGTRLTVV.

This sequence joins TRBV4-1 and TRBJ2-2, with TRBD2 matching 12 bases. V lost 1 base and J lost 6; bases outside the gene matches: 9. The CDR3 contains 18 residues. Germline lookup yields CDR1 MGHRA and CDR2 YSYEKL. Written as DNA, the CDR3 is TGCGCCAGCAGCCAAGGACTAGCGGGAGTGGTTAGTTCCGGGGAGCTGTTTTTT. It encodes CASSQGLAGVVSSGELFF.

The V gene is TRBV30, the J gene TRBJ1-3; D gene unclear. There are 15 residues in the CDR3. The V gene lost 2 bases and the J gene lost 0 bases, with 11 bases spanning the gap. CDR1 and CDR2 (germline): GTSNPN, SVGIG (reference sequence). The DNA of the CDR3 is TGTGCCTGGAGTCCAGGACGGAGCTCTGGAAACACCATATATTTT. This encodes CAWSPGRSSGNTIYF.

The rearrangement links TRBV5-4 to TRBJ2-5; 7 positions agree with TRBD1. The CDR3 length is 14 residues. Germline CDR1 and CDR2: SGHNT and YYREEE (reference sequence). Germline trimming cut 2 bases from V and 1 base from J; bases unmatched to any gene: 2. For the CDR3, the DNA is TGTGCCAGCAGCTTACAGGGGAGCCAAGAGACCCAGTACTTC. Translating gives CASSLQGSQETQYF. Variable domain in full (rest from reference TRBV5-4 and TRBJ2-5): ETGVTQSPTHLIKTRGQQVTLRCSSQSGHNTVSWYQQALGQGPQFIFQYYREEENGRGNFPPRFSGLQFPNYSSELNVNALELDDSALYLCASSLQGSQETQYFGPGTRLLVL.

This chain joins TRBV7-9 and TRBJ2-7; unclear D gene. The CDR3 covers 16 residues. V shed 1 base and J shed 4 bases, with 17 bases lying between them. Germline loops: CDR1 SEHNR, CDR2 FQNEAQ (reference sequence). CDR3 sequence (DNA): TGTGCCAGCAGCTTAGGAGGTAGGGCCGAACCTTACGAGCAGTACTTC. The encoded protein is CASSLGGRAEPYEQYF.

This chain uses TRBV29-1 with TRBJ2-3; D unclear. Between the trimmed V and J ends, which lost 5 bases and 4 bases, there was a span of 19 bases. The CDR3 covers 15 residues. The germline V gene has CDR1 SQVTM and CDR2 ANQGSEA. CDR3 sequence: CSVRSSRRAPDTQYF. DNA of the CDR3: TGCAGCGTTAGAAGCAGCAGACGTGCCCCAGATACGCAGTATTTT.

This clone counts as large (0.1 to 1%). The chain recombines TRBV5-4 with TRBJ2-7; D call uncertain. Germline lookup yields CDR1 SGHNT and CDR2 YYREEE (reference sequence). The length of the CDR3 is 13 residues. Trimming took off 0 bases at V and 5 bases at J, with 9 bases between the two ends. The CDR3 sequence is CASSLDWLNEQYF. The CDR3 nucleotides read TGTGCCAGCAGCTTGGACTGGCTCAACGAGCAGTACTTC.

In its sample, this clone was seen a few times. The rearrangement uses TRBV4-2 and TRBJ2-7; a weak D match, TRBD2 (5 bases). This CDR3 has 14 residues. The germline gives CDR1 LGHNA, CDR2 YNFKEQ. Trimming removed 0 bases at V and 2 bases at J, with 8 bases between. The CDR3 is CASSQDPGTYEQYF. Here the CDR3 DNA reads TGTGCCAGCAGCCAAGATCCGGGGACCTACGAGCAGTACTTC.

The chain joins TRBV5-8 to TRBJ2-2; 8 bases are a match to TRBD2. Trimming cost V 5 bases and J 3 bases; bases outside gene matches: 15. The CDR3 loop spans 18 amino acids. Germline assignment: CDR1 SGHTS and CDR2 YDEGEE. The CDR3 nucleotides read TGTGCCAGCAGGGCCAGCCACAGTCGCGGGAGGTACACCGGGGAGCTGTTTTTT. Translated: CASRASHSRGRYTGELFF.

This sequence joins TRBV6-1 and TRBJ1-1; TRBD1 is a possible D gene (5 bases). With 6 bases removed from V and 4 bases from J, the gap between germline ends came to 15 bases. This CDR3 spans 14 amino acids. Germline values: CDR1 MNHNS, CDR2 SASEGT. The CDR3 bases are TGTGCCAGCAGCCCATGGGCCGGGGGCACTGAAGCTTTCTTT. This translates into CASSPWAGGTEAFF.

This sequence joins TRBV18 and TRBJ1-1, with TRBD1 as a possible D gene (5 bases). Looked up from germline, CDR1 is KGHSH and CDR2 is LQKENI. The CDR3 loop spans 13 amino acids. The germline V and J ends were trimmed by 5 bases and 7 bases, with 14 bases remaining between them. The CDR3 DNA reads TGTGCCAGCTCAGCGGCCGGGGCTGATGAAGCTTTCTTT. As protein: CASSAAGADEAFF.

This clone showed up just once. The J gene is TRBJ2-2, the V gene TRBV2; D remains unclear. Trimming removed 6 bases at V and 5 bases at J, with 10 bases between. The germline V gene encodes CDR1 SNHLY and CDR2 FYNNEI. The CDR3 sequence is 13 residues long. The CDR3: CASRQEGTGELFF. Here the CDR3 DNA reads TGTGCCAGCAGGCAAGAAGGAACCGGGGAGCTGTTTTTT.

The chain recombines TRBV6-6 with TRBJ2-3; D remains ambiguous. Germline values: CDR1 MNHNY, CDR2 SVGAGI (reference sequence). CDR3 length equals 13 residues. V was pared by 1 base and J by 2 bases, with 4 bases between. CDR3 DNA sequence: TGTGCCAGCAGTTACTTTTTCACAGATACGCAGTATTTT. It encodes CASSYFFTDTQYF.

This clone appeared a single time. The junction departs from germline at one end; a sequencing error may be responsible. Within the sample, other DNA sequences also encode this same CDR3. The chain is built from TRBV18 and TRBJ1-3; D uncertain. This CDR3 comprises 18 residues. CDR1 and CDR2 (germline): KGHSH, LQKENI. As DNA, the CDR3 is TGTGCCAGCTCACCCTGGACGGCCAGAAGTTCCTCTGGGAACACCATATATTTT. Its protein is CASSPWTARSSSGNTIYF.

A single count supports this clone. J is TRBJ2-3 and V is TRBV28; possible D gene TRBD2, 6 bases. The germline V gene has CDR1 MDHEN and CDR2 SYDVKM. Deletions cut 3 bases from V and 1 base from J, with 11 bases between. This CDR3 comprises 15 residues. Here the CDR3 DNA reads TGTGCCAGCAGTTTCCGGGGGAAGGGCACAGATACGCAGTATTTT. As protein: CASSFRGKGTDTQYF.

The CDR3 region is CASSGTGKDYGYTF. DNA for the CDR3: TGTGCCAGCAGCGGGACAGGAAAGGACTATGGCTACACCTTC. V and J are TRBV7-2 and TRBJ1-2, with 8 bases that match TRBD1. Germline assignment: CDR1 SGHTA and CDR2 FQGNSA. V lost 5 bases and J lost 3; bases outside the gene matches: 5. The CDR3 extends over 14 amino acids.